These 4 T cell receptor beta chains were sequenced from one sample in a study of T cell responses to AZD1222 COVID-19 vaccine. Sequenced by immunoSEQ multiplex PCR; TCRdb stores in-frame clones only, minus some. The table shows approximately 130,000 clones, with 80% to 95% occurring only once. The sequencing used peripheral blood, collected on day 0 of AZD1222 vaccination. The origin of the receptors is an adult in good health.

This chain uses TRBV6-5 with TRBJ1-1; TRBD1 is a possible D gene (5 bases). Germline V gene lookup returns CDR1 MNHEY and CDR2 SVGAGI. This CDR3 region has 14 residues. V was shortened by 0 bases and J by 4 bases, with 9 bases between the two germline ends. The CDR3 nucleotides are TGTGCCAGCAGTTACTCCGGGGGTCGCACTGAAGCTTTCTTT. Its translation: CASSYSGGRTEAFF.

The J gene is TRBJ1-2, the V gene TRBV27; no reliable D call. The germline V gene encodes CDR1 MNHEY and CDR2 SMNVEV (reference sequence). With 5 bases removed from V and 8 bases from J, the gap between germline ends came to 15 bases. The CDR3 length is 13 residues. CDR3 amino acids: CASSPLDGGGYTF. CDR3 DNA: TGTGCCAGCAGTCCCCTGGACGGCGGCGGCTACACCTTC.

This chain uses TRBV6-2 or TRBV6-3 with TRBJ1-6, with TRBD1 matching 9 bases. The junction had 3 bases not matched to a gene; V was cut back by 2 bases and J by 10 bases. Germline assignment: CDR1 MNHEY and CDR2 SVGEGT. The length of the CDR3 is 14 residues. The CDR3 spells CASSYGQGFSPLHF. For the CDR3, the DNA is TGTGCCAGCAGTTACGGACAGGGGTTCTCACCCCTCCACTTT.

The CDR3 is CASSGGGTGARGYTF. The CDR3 DNA is TGCGCCAGCAGCGGTGGTGGGACAGGGGCCCGAGGCTACACCTTC. The chain recombines TRBV5-1 with TRBJ1-2, with 10 bases aligning to TRBD1. Per the germline V gene, CDR1 is SGHRS and CDR2 is YFSETQ. V dropped 4 bases and J dropped 8; count of bases not matched to a gene: 11. CDR3 length: 15 amino acids.